The 17 T cell receptor beta chains below were found in one sample sequenced in a study of cytomegalovirus exposure and HLA in healthy donors. The table came from immunoSEQ multiplex PCR; TCRdb's copy has only in-frame clones and leaves some out. The table includes some 130,000 clones, roughly four fifths detected once. The sample consisted of PBMCs. The source is a woman under 40 in good health and CMV-seronegative.

The V gene is TRBV7-9, the J gene TRBJ2-7, with 11 nucleotides matching TRBD1. V lost 7 bases to trimming and J lost 4 bases; unmatched junction nucleotides: 6. There are 14 residues in the CDR3. Germline V gene data show CDR1 as SEHNR and CDR2 as FQNEAQ (reference sequence). CDR3 nucleotide sequence: TGTGCCAGCACCTCCGGACAGGGGGCTTACGAGCAGTACTTC. Translated, it gives CASTSGQGAYEQYF.

V is TRBV27 and J is TRBJ1-5, with D possibly TRBD1 on 5 matching bases. This CDR3 is 14 amino acids long. The ends were cut back, 3 bases at V and 11 bases at J, with 17 bases in the middle. Germline V gives CDR1 MNHEY, CDR2 SMNVEV (reference sequence). The CDR3 DNA follows: TGTGCCAGCAGTTTGGCCGGGGGGGGAGGAACCCAGCATTTT. Amino acids: CASSLAGGGGTQHF.

The J gene is TRBJ2-2, the V gene TRBV28, with TRBD2 matching over 9 bases. Germline V gives CDR1 MDHEN, CDR2 SYDVKM. The CDR3 runs to 14 residues. V shed 5 bases and J 8 bases; nucleotides not matched to a gene: 6. Written as DNA, the CDR3 is TGTGCCAGCAGTATCAGCGGGGGGACTGGGGAGCTGTTTTTT. It yields the protein CASSISGGTGELFF. Filled out from reference TRBV28 and TRBJ2-2, the complete variable domain reads DVKVTQSSRYLVKRTGEKVFLECVQDMDHENMFWYRQDPGLGLRLIYFSYDVKMKEKGDIPEGYSVSREKKERFSLILESASTNQTSMYLCASSISGGTGELFFGEGSRLTVL.

The chain has TRBV7-2 and TRBJ2-5; 10 nucleotides match TRBD2. After removal of 0 bases from V and 2 bases from J, the junction contained 15 bases not matched to a gene. CDR1 is SGHTA and CDR2 is FQGNSA in the germline V gene. The CDR3 spans 20 residues. The CDR3 DNA reads TGTGCCAGCAGCTTAGCCCCGCCGTTGGGTAGCGGGGGGTCGCAAGAGACCCAGTACTTC. The encoded protein is CASSLAPPLGSGGSQETQYF.

The V call is TRBV5-1, the J call TRBJ2-3; 13 nucleotides agree with TRBD2. The V segment lost 2 bases and the J segment 4 bases; nucleotides outside the gene matches: 1. Germline CDR1 is SGHRS and CDR2 is YFSETQ. The CDR3 contains 15 residues. This CDR3 reads CASSLGTSGADTQYF. The CDR3, as DNA: TGCGCCAGCAGCTTAGGGACTAGCGGGGCAGATACGCAGTATTTT. Based on the CDR3 plus reference TRBV5-1 and TRBJ2-3, the full variable domain is KAGVTQTPRYLIKTRGQQVTLSCSPISGHRSVSWYQQTPGQGLQFLFEYFSETQRNKGNFPGRFSGRQFSNSRSEMNVSTLELGDSALYLCASSLGTSGADTQYFGPGTRLTVL.

V is TRBV5-4 and J is TRBJ1-2; weak D call: TRBD1 (5 bases). Germline V gene lookup returns CDR1 SGHNT and CDR2 YYREEE (reference sequence). The CDR3 runs to 14 residues. V was cut by 0 bases and J by 2 bases, with 8 bases left in between. The CDR3 reads CASSLDRLNYGYTF. The CDR3 DNA follows: TGTGCCAGCAGCTTGGACAGGCTAAACTATGGCTACACCTTC. Looking up the rest from reference TRBV5-4 and TRBJ1-2 gives the full variable domain: ETGVTQSPTHLIKTRGQQVTLRCSSQSGHNTVSWYQQALGQGPQFIFQYYREEENGRGNFPPRFSGLQFPNYSSELNVNALELDDSALYLCASSLDRLNYGYTFGSGTRLTVV.

This clone was found once. This rearrangement joins TRBV7-9 to TRBJ2-5; TRBD1 matches at 7 bases. Trimming removed 2 bases from V and 2 bases from J; junction bases left unmatched: 8. CDR3 length: 16 residues. Germline CDR1 and CDR2: SEHNR and FQNEAQ (reference sequence). The DNA of the CDR3 is TGTGCCAGCAGCTTATCGTTTCGGGACAGACAAGAGACCCAGTACTTC. Encoded protein: CASSLSFRDRQETQYF.

The chain joins TRBV7-9 to TRBJ2-5; tentative D call: TRBD2 (7 bases). Germline CDR1 SEHNR, CDR2 FQNEAQ (reference sequence). V was shortened by 5 bases and J by 5 bases, with 15 bases between the two germline ends. CDR3 length: 14 residues. The CDR3 coding sequence is TGTGCCAGCAGCACCCGGGGGGCCGGGGAGACCCAGTACTTC. As protein: CASSTRGAGETQYF.

V gene TRBV18 combines with J gene TRBJ1-4; no reliable D call. From germline, CDR1 is KGHSH and CDR2 LQKENI. V lost 0 bases, J lost 6 bases, and 14 bases lay in between. The CDR3 spans 16 residues. CDR3 in amino acids: CASSPPNVAGYEKLFF. CDR3 nucleotide sequence: TGTGCCAGCTCACCACCGAACGTGGCAGGATATGAAAAACTGTTTTTT. Full variable domain (rest looked up from reference TRBV18 and TRBJ1-4): NAGVMQNPRHLVRRRGQEARLRCSPMKGHSHVYWYRQLPEEGLKFMVYLQKENIIDESGMPKERFSAEFPKEGPSILRIQQVVRGDSAAYFCASSPPNVAGYEKLFFGSGTQLSVL.

The V and J genes are TRBV11-2 and TRBJ2-7; D ambiguous. Trimming left V 0 bases short and J 0 bases short, with 12 bases between. In germline, CDR1 is SGHAT, CDR2 FQNNGV. The CDR3 is made up of 16 amino acids. The CDR3 DNA reads as TGTGCCAGCAGCTTAGATTGGGCAGAAAGCTCCTACGAGCAGTACTTC. Its translation: CASSLDWAESSYEQYF.

The J gene is TRBJ2-5, the V gene TRBV6-5; 7 bases fit TRBD1. Germline CDR1 is MNHEY and CDR2 is SVGAGI. The CDR3 is 14 amino acids. V lost 6 bases and J lost 2; bases outside the gene matches: 6. CDR3 sequence (DNA): TGTGCCAGCAGACCGGGACAGACTCAAGAGACCCAGTACTTC. It specifies CASRPGQTQETQYF.

This clone was recorded once. V is TRBV18 and J is TRBJ1-1; D might be TRBD1 (6 bases). This CDR3 is 12 amino acids long. Deletions cut 1 base from V and 10 bases from J, with 10 bases between. Germline loops: CDR1 KGHSH, CDR2 LQKENI. The CDR3 loop is CASSPQGEGAFF. CDR3 nucleotide sequence: TGTGCCAGCTCACCACAGGGGGAAGGAGCTTTCTTT.

The table lists this clone with a count of one. The chain has TRBV7-2 and TRBJ1-5; D is uncertain. CDR1 and CDR2 from the germline V gene are SGHTA and FQGNSA. The V gene lost 5 bases and the J gene lost 1 base, with 9 bases spanning the gap. This CDR3 contains 14 residues. The CDR3 reads CASSGVVSNQPQHF. DNA for the CDR3: TGTGCCAGCAGCGGAGTAGTCAGCAATCAGCCCCAGCATTTT.

This clone was detected only once. The chain carries TRBV9 and TRBJ2-5; TRBD2 aligns across 9 bases. CDR1 is SGDLS and CDR2 is YYNGEE in the germline V gene. With V trimmed by 0 bases and J by 5 bases, 5 bases remained unmatched. The CDR3 extends over 15 amino acids. The CDR3 DNA follows: TGTGCCAGCAGCGTAGGCGGGGGGGCTCAGGAGACCCAGTACTTC. Translated, it gives CASSVGGGAQETQYF.

This sequence joins TRBV28 and TRBJ2-7; a possible D gene is TRBD2 (6 bases). This CDR3 comprises 12 residues. V dropped 8 bases and J dropped 2 bases, with 10 bases sitting between them. CDR1 is MDHEN, CDR2 SYDVKM, per germline. CDR3 DNA: TGTGCCAGCCGGAGGGGCCCCTACGAGCAGTACTTC. The encoded protein is CASRRGPYEQYF.

V is TRBV25-1 and J is TRBJ2-2, with 9 bases lining up with TRBD2. Germline assignment: CDR1 MGHDK and CDR2 SYGVNS. J lost 6 bases, V lost 6 bases, and 5 bases had no gene match. The CDR3 is made up of 14 amino acids. Here the CDR3 reads CASRGTSRAGELFF. CDR3 DNA: TGTGCCAGCAGGGGGACTAGCCGAGCCGGGGAGCTGTTTTTT.

The genes are TRBV30 and TRBJ2-2, with 8 bases fitting TRBD2. The germline gives CDR1 GTSNPN, CDR2 SVGIG (reference sequence). V shed 2 bases, J shed 5 bases, and the junction held 7 bases outside the gene matches. The CDR3 loop spans 15 amino acids. CDR3 bases: TGTGCCTGGAGTAATAGCGGGGCGAGGACCGGGGAGCTGTTTTTT. Encoded protein: CAWSNSGARTGELFF.